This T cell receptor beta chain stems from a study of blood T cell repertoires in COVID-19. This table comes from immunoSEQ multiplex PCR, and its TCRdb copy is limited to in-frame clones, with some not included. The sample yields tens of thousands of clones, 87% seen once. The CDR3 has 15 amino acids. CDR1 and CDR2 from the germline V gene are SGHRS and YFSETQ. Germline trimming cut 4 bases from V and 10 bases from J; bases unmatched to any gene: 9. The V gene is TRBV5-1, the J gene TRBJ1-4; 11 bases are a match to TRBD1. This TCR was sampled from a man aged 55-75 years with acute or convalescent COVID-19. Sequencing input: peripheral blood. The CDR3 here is CASSDGGQGGGKLFF. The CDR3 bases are TGCGCCAGCAGCGATGGGGGACAGGGGGGAGGAAAACTGTTTTTT.